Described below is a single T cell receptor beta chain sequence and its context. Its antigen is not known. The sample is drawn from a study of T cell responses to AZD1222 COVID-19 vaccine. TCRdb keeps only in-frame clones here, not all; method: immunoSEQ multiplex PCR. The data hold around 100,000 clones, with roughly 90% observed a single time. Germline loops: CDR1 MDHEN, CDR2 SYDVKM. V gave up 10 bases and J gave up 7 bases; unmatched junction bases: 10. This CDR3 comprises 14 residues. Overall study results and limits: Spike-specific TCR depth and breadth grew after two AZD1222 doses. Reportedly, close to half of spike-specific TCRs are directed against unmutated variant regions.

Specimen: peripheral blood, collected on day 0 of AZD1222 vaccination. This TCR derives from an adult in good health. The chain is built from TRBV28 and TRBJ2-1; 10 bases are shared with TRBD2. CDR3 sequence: CATFRTSGPNEQFF. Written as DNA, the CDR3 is TGTGCCACCTTTCGGACTAGCGGTCCGAATGAGCAGTTCTTC.